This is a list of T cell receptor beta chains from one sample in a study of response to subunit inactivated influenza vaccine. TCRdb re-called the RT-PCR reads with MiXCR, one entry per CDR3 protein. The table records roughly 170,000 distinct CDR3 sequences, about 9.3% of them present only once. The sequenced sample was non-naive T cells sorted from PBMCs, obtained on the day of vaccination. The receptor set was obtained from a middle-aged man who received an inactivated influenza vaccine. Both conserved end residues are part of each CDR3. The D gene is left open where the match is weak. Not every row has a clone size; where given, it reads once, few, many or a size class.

CDR3aa: CASSQSLGYEQYF
CDR3nt: TGTGCCAGCAGCCAAAGTCTCGGATACGAGCAGTACTTC
v_gene: TRBV7-9
j_gene: TRBJ2-7
d_gene: .
abundance: .

CDR3aa: CASSLAGTGRLHF
CDR3nt: TGTGCCAGCAGCTTAGCGGGGACAGGAAGGCTCCACTTT
v_gene: TRBV7-2
j_gene: TRBJ1-6
d_gene: TRBD1
abundance: few

CDR3aa: CSARGGGRNEQFF
CDR3nt: TGCAGCGCCCGGGGTGGGGGTCGCAATGAGCAGTTCTTC
v_gene: TRBV29-1
j_gene: TRBJ2-1
d_gene: .
abundance: few

CDR3aa: CASSEDRTYEQYF
CDR3nt: TGTGCCAGCAGTGAAGACAGAACCTACGAGCAGTACTTC
v_gene: TRBV6-1
j_gene: TRBJ2-7
d_gene: .
abundance: few

CDR3aa: CASSPGGGAGYGYTF
CDR3nt: TGTGCCAGCAGCCCCGGCGGGGGGGCGGGCTATGGCTACACCTTC
v_gene: TRBV7-6
j_gene: TRBJ1-2
d_gene: .
abundance: .

CDR3aa: CASSQELAGGLNIQYF
CDR3nt: TGCGCCAGCAGCCAGGAACTAGCGGGGGGCCTAAACATTCAGTACTTC
v_gene: TRBV4-1
j_gene: TRBJ2-4
d_gene: TRBD2
abundance: .

CDR3aa: CASRTGGGYNEQFF
CDR3nt: TGTGCCAGCAGAACAGGGGGCGGGTACAATGAGCAGTTCTTC
v_gene: TRBV28
j_gene: TRBJ2-1
d_gene: TRBD1
abundance: .

CDR3aa: CSSRVGADTQYF
CDR3nt: TGCAGTTCCCGGGTGGGAGCAGATACGCAGTATTTT
v_gene: TRBV20-1
j_gene: TRBJ2-3
d_gene: .
abundance: few

CDR3aa: CASSGGKAGETDTQYF
CDR3nt: TGTGCCAGCAGTGGGGGGAAAGCGGGAGAAACAGATACGCAGTATTTT
v_gene: TRBV6-1
j_gene: TRBJ2-3
d_gene: TRBD2
abundance: few

CDR3aa: CASSYSSQHTGELFF
CDR3nt: TGTGCCAGCAGTTATTCGAGTCAGCACACCGGGGAGCTGTTTTTT
v_gene: TRBV6-9
j_gene: TRBJ2-2
d_gene: .
abundance: .

CDR3aa: CASSQRLAVYNEQFF
CDR3nt: TGTGCCAGCAGCCAGAGGCTAGCGGTATACAATGAGCAGTTCTTC
v_gene: TRBV3-1
j_gene: TRBJ2-1
d_gene: TRBD2
abundance: few

CDR3aa: CASRNTQGSDTQYF
CDR3nt: TGCGCCAGCAGAAACACCCAGGGGTCAGATACGCAGTATTTT
v_gene: TRBV5-1
j_gene: TRBJ2-3
d_gene: .
abundance: .

CDR3aa: CASSQVWIGGRGGDNEQFF
CDR3nt: TGTGCCAGCAGCCAAGTTTGGATTGGCGGGAGAGGAGGAGACAATGAGCAGTTCTTC
v_gene: TRBV14
j_gene: TRBJ2-1
d_gene: TRBD2
abundance: few

CDR3aa: CASNRHGTYEQYF
CDR3nt: TGTGCCAGCAACCGACACGGAACCTACGAGCAGTACTTC
v_gene: TRBV7-9
j_gene: TRBJ2-7
d_gene: .
abundance: .

CDR3aa: CASSQDSLAGSWYEQFF
CDR3nt: TGCGCCAGCAGCCAAGATTCCCTAGCGGGGTCTTGGTATGAGCAGTTCTTC
v_gene: TRBV4-3
j_gene: TRBJ2-1
d_gene: TRBD2
abundance: .

CDR3aa: CASSLPQATDTQYF
CDR3nt: TGTGCCAGCAGCTTACCGCAAGCCACAGATACGCAGTATTTT
v_gene: TRBV7-9
j_gene: TRBJ2-3
d_gene: .
abundance: .

CDR3aa: CASSLALSGRKETQYF
CDR3nt: TGTGCCAGCAGCTTAGCGCTGAGCGGGAGAAAAGAGACCCAGTACTTC
v_gene: TRBV7-2
j_gene: TRBJ2-5
d_gene: TRBD2
abundance: few

CDR3aa: CASSIGPRYEQYF
CDR3nt: TGTGCCAGTAGTATAGGACCGAGATACGAGCAGTACTTC
v_gene: TRBV19
j_gene: TRBJ2-7
d_gene: .
abundance: .

CDR3aa: CSVQGQGNTGELFF
CDR3nt: TGCAGCGTCCAGGGACAGGGGAACACCGGGGAGCTGTTTTTT
v_gene: TRBV29-1
j_gene: TRBJ2-2
d_gene: TRBD1
abundance: .

CDR3aa: CASSLAVVNQPQHF
CDR3nt: TGTGCCAGCAGCCTGGCGGTAGTCAATCAGCCCCAGCATTTT
v_gene: TRBV12-3/TRBV12-4
j_gene: TRBJ1-5
d_gene: .
abundance: .

CDR3aa: CAWSGLAQETQYF
CDR3nt: TGTGCCTGGAGTGGACTAGCGCAAGAGACCCAGTACTTC
v_gene: TRBV30
j_gene: TRBJ2-5
d_gene: TRBD2
abundance: .

CDR3aa: CASSLRGPLQETQYF
CDR3nt: TGTGCCAGCAGTTTGCGGGGGCCCTTACAAGAGACCCAGTACTTC
v_gene: TRBV6-2/TRBV6-3
j_gene: TRBJ2-5
d_gene: .
abundance: few

CDR3aa: CASRDDSAGTDTQYF
CDR3nt: TGTGCCAGTAGGGACGACAGCGCGGGCACAGATACGCAGTATTTT
v_gene: TRBV19
j_gene: TRBJ2-3
d_gene: .
abundance: .

CDR3aa: CASSFREKETQYF
CDR3nt: TGTGCCAGCAGTTTCCGGGAGAAAGAGACCCAGTACTTC
v_gene: TRBV27
j_gene: TRBJ2-5
d_gene: .
abundance: few

CDR3aa: CASSQDSWTGTPSRYTF
CDR3nt: TGCGCCAGCAGCCAAGATTCCTGGACAGGAACTCCAAGCCGGTACACCTTC
v_gene: TRBV4-1
j_gene: TRBJ1-2
d_gene: TRBD1
abundance: .

CDR3aa: CASSHGRYEQYF
CDR3nt: TGTGCCAGCAGCCATGGGCGTTACGAGCAGTACTTC
v_gene: TRBV6-1
j_gene: TRBJ2-7
d_gene: .
abundance: .

CDR3aa: CASSLGYRMNTEAFF
CDR3nt: TGCGCCAGCAGCTTGGGATACAGGATGAACACTGAAGCTTTCTTT
v_gene: TRBV5-1
j_gene: TRBJ1-1
d_gene: .
abundance: .

CDR3aa: CARGRTGANVLTF
CDR3nt: TGTGCCAGAGGGAGAACTGGGGCCAACGTCCTGACTTTC
v_gene: TRBV2
j_gene: TRBJ2-6
d_gene: .
abundance: .

CDR3aa: CASSQEGYTFDQPQHF
CDR3nt: TGCGCCAGCAGCCAAGAAGGCTACACCTTTGATCAGCCCCAGCATTTT
v_gene: TRBV4-1
j_gene: TRBJ1-5
d_gene: .
abundance: few

CDR3aa: CASKYRVDTGELFF
CDR3nt: TGTGCCAGCAAGTACAGGGTCGACACCGGGGAGCTGTTTTTT
v_gene: TRBV6-1
j_gene: TRBJ2-2
d_gene: .
abundance: many

CDR3aa: CASSDKTGGTSPLHF
CDR3nt: TGTGCCAGCAGCGACAAGACAGGGGGTACTTCACCCCTCCACTTT
v_gene: TRBV7-2
j_gene: TRBJ1-6
d_gene: TRBD1
abundance: .

CDR3aa: CSFSGSASDTQYF
CDR3nt: TGCAGTTTTAGCGGGAGTGCCTCAGATACGCAGTATTTT
v_gene: TRBV20-1
j_gene: TRBJ2-3
d_gene: TRBD2
abundance: few

CDR3aa: CASSLRQGQFF
CDR3nt: TGTGCCAGCAGCTTGAGACAGGGGCAGTTCTTC
v_gene: TRBV5-8
j_gene: TRBJ2-1
d_gene: TRBD1
abundance: .

CDR3aa: CASSLSTTGKLFF
CDR3nt: TGTGCCAGCAGCTTATCCACGACAGGAAAACTGTTTTTT
v_gene: TRBV7-2
j_gene: TRBJ1-4
d_gene: .
abundance: .

CDR3aa: CASSMGQPGANVLTF
CDR3nt: TGTGCCAGCAGCATGGGACAACCTGGGGCCAACGTCCTGACTTTC
v_gene: TRBV11-3
j_gene: TRBJ2-6
d_gene: .
abundance: few

CDR3aa: CASSYGPTGPPLETSGRYEQYF
CDR3nt: TGTGCCAGCAGTTACGGGCCAACTGGACCACCGTTGGAGACTAGCGGGAGATACGAGCAGTACTTC
v_gene: TRBV6-2/TRBV6-3
j_gene: TRBJ2-7
d_gene: TRBD2
abundance: .

CDR3aa: CASRQQSYNEQFF
CDR3nt: TGTGCCAGCAGACAACAGTCCTACAATGAGCAGTTCTTC
v_gene: TRBV2
j_gene: TRBJ2-1
d_gene: .
abundance: few

CDR3aa: CASSDPFRLAKNIQYF
CDR3nt: TGTGCCAGCAGCGATCCTTTTAGGTTAGCCAAAAACATTCAGTACTTC
v_gene: TRBV7-8
j_gene: TRBJ2-4
d_gene: .
abundance: few

CDR3aa: CASSAGQGGDEKLFF
CDR3nt: TGTGCCAGCAGCGCCGGACAGGGCGGTGATGAAAAACTGTTTTTT
v_gene: TRBV7-6
j_gene: TRBJ1-4
d_gene: TRBD1
abundance: few

CDR3aa: CSARENRDRQPQHF
CDR3nt: TGCAGTGCTAGAGAAAACAGGGATCGTCAGCCCCAGCATTTT
v_gene: TRBV20-1
j_gene: TRBJ1-5
d_gene: .
abundance: many

CDR3aa: CATSDRQGLVETQYF
CDR3nt: TGTGCCACCAGTGACCGACAGGGGTTAGTAGAGACCCAGTACTTC
v_gene: TRBV24-1
j_gene: TRBJ2-5
d_gene: TRBD1
abundance: few